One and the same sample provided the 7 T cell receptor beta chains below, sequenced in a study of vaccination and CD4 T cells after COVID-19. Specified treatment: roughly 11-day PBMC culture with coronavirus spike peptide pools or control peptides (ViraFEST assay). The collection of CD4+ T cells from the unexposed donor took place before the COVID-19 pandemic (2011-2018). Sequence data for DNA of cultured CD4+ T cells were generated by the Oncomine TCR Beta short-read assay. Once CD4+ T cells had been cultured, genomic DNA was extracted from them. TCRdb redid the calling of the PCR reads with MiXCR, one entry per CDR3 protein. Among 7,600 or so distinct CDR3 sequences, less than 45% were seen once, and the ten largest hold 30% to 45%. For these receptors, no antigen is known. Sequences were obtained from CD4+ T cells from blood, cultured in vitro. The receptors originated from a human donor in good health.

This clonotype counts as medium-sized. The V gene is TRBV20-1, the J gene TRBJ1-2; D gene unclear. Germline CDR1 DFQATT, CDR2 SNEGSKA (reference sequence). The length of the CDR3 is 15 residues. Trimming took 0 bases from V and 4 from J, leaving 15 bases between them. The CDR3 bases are TGCAGTGCTAGAGATGGGCGGGAGACCCTCTATGGCTACACCTTC. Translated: CSARDGRETLYGYTF.

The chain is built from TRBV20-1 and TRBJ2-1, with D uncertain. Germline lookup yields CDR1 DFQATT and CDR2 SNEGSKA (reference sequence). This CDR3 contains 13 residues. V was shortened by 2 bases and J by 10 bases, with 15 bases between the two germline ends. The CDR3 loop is CSARTFSAGEQFF. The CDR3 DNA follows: TGCAGTGCTAGAACCTTTTCGGCCGGGGAGCAGTTCTTC.

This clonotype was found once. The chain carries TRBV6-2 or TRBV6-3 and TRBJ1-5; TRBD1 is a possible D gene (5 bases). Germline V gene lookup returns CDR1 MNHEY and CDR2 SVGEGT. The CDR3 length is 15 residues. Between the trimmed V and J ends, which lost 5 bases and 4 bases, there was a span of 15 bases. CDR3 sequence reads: CASSRAGPRNQPQHF. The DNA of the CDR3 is TGTGCCAGCAGTCGCGCGGGACCGAGAAATCAGCCCCAGCATTTT.

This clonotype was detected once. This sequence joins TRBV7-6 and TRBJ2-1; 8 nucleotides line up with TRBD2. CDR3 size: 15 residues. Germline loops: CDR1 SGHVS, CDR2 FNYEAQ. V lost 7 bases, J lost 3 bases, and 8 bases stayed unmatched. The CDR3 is CASTYLAGHYNEQFF. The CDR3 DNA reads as TGTGCCAGCACTTATCTAGCGGGCCACTACAATGAGCAGTTCTTC.

The CDR3 region is CASSRGDHPYEQYF. CDR3 nucleotide sequence: TGTGCCAGCAGCAGAGGGGACCATCCCTACGAGCAGTACTTC. The chain couples TRBV5-4 to TRBJ2-7; D may match TRBD1 or TRBD2 (5 bases each). Germline-derived CDR1 and CDR2 are SGHNT and YYREEE (reference sequence). V was shortened by 4 bases and J by 2 bases, with 13 bases between the two germline ends. The CDR3 spans 14 residues.

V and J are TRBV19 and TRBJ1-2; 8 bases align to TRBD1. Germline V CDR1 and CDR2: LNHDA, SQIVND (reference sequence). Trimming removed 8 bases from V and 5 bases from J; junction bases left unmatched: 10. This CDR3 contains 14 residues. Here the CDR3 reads CASDNPGTGYGYTF. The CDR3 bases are TGTGCCAGTGATAACCCCGGGACAGGATATGGCTACACCTTC.

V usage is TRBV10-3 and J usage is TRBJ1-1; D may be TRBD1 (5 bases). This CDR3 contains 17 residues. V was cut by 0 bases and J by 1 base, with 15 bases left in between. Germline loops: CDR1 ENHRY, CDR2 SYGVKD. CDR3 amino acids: CAISESGDRSGNTEAFF. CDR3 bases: TGTGCCATCAGTGAGTCGGGGGATCGCAGCGGGAACACTGAAGCTTTCTTT.